Listed below are T cell receptor beta chains from one sample, sequenced in a study of T cells in Graves' hyperthyroidism and ophthalmopathy. TCRdb recomputed calls from the multiplex PCR reads with MiXCR, one row per CDR3 protein. Among 450,000 to 500,000 distinct CDR3 sequences listed, 20% to 25% were seen once. Sequenced sample: blood. These receptor sequences come from a woman in her 70s with Graves' ophthalmopathy. Each CDR3 is given with its conserved first and last residue. A D gene is named only where the DNA matches it firmly. The size field is filled for only some rows; it gives once, few, many or a size class.

clone_size j_call d_call v_call cdr3_nt cdr3_aa
. TRBJ1-2 . TRBV3-1 TGTGCCAGCAGCCTCTCTAACAGCTATGGCTACACCTTC CASSLSNSYGYTF
many TRBJ2-7 TRBD2 TRBV12-3/TRBV12-4 TGTGCCAGCAGTCCTCCTAGCGGGGGAAGCTCCTACGAGCAGTACTTC CASSPPSGGSSYEQYF
few TRBJ2-5 TRBD2 TRBV30 TGTGCCTGGATCCTAGCGGGAGAGACCCAGTACTTC CAWILAGETQYF
few TRBJ2-1 TRBD2 TRBV5-8 TGTGCCAGCAGCCAGACTAGCGGGAGTCGGTCCTACAATGAGCAGTTCTTC CASSQTSGSRSYNEQFF
. TRBJ1-2 . TRBV10-3 TGTGCCATCAGGGAGACAGGCGACTATGGCTACACCTTC CAIRETGDYGYTF
. TRBJ2-1 TRBD2 TRBV20-1 TGCAGTGCTCCGGACCCGGGACTAGATGCCTACAATGAGCAGTTCTTC CSAPDPGLDAYNEQFF
many TRBJ2-1 . TRBV29-1 TGCAGCGCTTCACGGGACTCAGGCAATGAGCAGTTCTTC CSASRDSGNEQFF
. TRBJ1-2 . TRBV10-3 TGTGCCATCAGTGAGTCGACAGCCTCAGCGTATGGCTACACCTTC CAISESTASAYGYTF
many TRBJ1-1 TRBD1 TRBV12-3/TRBV12-4 TGTGCCAGCAGTCTGACAGGGGGCAACACTGAAGCTTTCTTT CASSLTGGNTEAFF
many TRBJ2-3 TRBD2 TRBV29-1 TGCAGCGTTGACTGGGGCGGGAGTACAGATACGCAGTATTTT CSVDWGGSTDTQYF
. TRBJ2-7 . TRBV9 TGTGCCAGCAGCAGGGGGAGAGGAGAGCAGCACTTC CASSRGRGEQHF
. TRBJ1-6 TRBD1 TRBV11-2 TGTGCCAGCAGCTTACTGAGACCGGGACAGGGAAGCCGTAATTCACCCCTCCACTTT CASSLLRPGQGSRNSPLHF
. TRBJ1-5 . TRBV18 TGTGCCAGCTCGTCCCCGGTGGGGCCCCAGCATTTT CASSSPVGPQHF
. TRBJ2-2 TRBD2 TRBV9 TGTGCCAGCAGCTCACCGACTAGCGGGAGGAGCACCGGGGAGCTGTTTTTT CASSSPTSGRSTGELFF
. TRBJ1-2 . TRBV6-1 TGTGCCAGCAGACCAACTCTGCTGCGAAGGGGCGGTGGGGATGGCTACACCTTC CASRPTLLRRGGGDGYTF
. TRBJ2-7 . TRBV13 TGTGCCAGCAGCACCACAGGAGAGGTCCGCTACGAGCAGTACTTC CASSTTGEVRYEQYF
many TRBJ1-1 . TRBV20-1 TGCAGTGCTAGTCCCCAGCGCTACACTGAAGCTTTCTTT CSASPQRYTEAFF
many TRBJ2-1 TRBD2 TRBV11-2 TGTGCCAGCAGCCTACCTGGGACTAGCGGGAGGGCCTTGGTCGCTGAGCAGTTCTTC CASSLPGTSGRALVAEQFF
many TRBJ2-2 TRBD2 TRBV6-2/TRBV6-3 TGTGCCAGCAGTTACTCGATTAATCTAGCGGGAGCTAACACCGGGGAGCTGTTTTTT CASSYSINLAGANTGELFF
few TRBJ2-1 . TRBV6-1 TGTGCCAGCAGTCGGCGCGAGGGCGGGTACAATGAGCAGTTCTTC CASSRREGGYNEQFF
many TRBJ2-3 . TRBV7-8 TGTGCCAGCAGCTTAACGTCCGATACGCAGTATTTT CASSLTSDTQYF
many TRBJ2-4 TRBD2 TRBV12-3/TRBV12-4 TGTGCCAGCAGTTTATTTTTAGCGGGAGGCGGGAGAAACATTCAGTACTTC CASSLFLAGGGRNIQYF
many TRBJ2-7 . TRBV12-3/TRBV12-4 TGTGCCAGCAGTTTAGACAGTCCCGCCTGGGGGCAGTACTTC CASSLDSPAWGQYF
. TRBJ1-6 . TRBV28 TGTGCCAGCAGTATCCGGACATTGAGCTCCTATAATTCACCCCTCCACTTT CASSIRTLSSYNSPLHF
. TRBJ1-4 TRBD1 TRBV4-3 TGCGCCAGCAGCCAGACGACAGGGGGCACTAATGAAAAACTGTTTTTT CASSQTTGGTNEKLFF
. TRBJ1-2 . TRBV7-9 TGTGCCAGCAGCTTAGGTTCGGCAGGAGGCAACTATGGCTACACCTTC CASSLGSAGGNYGYTF
few TRBJ2-7 . TRBV3-1 TGTGCCAGCAGCCAAGTAGGTTTGCCAGCGGGCGAGCAGTACTTC CASSQVGLPAGEQYF
. TRBJ2-7 TRBD1 TRBV28 TGTGCCAGCAGTTTAGAACAGGGGGCAGGTAACGAGCAGTACTTC CASSLEQGAGNEQYF
few TRBJ2-2 . TRBV12-3/TRBV12-4 TGTGCCAGCAGTTTTAGAACTTCAGACGGGGAGCTGTTTTTT CASSFRTSDGELFF
few TRBJ2-3 . TRBV29-1 TGCAGCCAGACGTCCGCCGGCACAGATACGCAGTATTTT CSQTSAGTDTQYF
. TRBJ2-7 . TRBV20-1 TGCAGTGCTGATGGGCAGGCCTACGAGCAGTACTTC CSADGQAYEQYF
. TRBJ2-1 TRBD2 TRBV7-9 TGTGCCAGCGGTCCCCTAGGACTAGCGGGAGAGACGGGCAATGAGCAGTTCTTC CASGPLGLAGETGNEQFF
few TRBJ2-1 TRBD2 TRBV27 TGTGCCAGCAGTCCCCGGACTAGCGGTCACTCCTACAATGAGCAGTTCTTC CASSPRTSGHSYNEQFF
. TRBJ1-2 . TRBV30 TGTGCCTGGAGAGTGAAGGGGGTTTATGGCTACACCTTC CAWRVKGVYGYTF
few TRBJ1-3 . TRBV2 TGTGCCAGCAGGGACGGGACGGGCTCTGGAAACACCATATATTTT CASRDGTGSGNTIYF
. TRBJ1-4 TRBD1 TRBV28 TGTGCCAGCAGTTCCCCAGGGGGGGTAGGGGAAAAACTGTTTTTT CASSSPGGVGEKLFF
many TRBJ1-6 . TRBV13 TGTGCCAGCAGCTCAACGACTGATGTGGCGCCCCTCCACTTT CASSSTTDVAPLHF
. TRBJ2-7 TRBD2 TRBV10-2 TGCGCCAGCAGTGTAGGTCTAGCGGGAGGGAAGCACTACGAGCAGTACTTC CASSVGLAGGKHYEQYF
many TRBJ1-2 . TRBV30 TGTGCCTGGGTCTACCCAGGGTTTCGCTATGGCTACACCTTC CAWVYPGFRYGYTF
. TRBJ1-1 . TRBV3-1 TGTGCCAGCAGCTTAACCCCGGGGGGGCAATTTGAAGCTTTCTTT CASSLTPGGQFEAFF
many TRBJ2-1 TRBD2 TRBV13 TGCGCCAGCAGCTCGGGACTAGCGGGAGTGTATGAGCAGTTCTTC CASSSGLAGVYEQFF